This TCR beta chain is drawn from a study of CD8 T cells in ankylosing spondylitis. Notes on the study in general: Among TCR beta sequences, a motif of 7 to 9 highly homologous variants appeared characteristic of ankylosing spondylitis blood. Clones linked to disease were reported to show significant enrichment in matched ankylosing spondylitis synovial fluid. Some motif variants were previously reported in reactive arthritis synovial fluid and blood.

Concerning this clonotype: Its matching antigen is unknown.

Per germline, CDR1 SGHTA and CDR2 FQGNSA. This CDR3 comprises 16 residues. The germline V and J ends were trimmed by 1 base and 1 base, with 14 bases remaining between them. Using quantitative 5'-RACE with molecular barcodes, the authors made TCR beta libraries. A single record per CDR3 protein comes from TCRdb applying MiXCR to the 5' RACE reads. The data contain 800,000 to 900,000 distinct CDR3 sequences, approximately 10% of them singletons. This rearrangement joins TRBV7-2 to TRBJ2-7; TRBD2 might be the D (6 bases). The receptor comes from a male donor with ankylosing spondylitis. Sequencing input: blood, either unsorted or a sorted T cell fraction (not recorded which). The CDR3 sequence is CASSLVGGGPSYEQYF. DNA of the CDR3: TGTGCCAGCAGCTTAGTAGGAGGAGGGCCGTCCTACGAGCAGTACTTC.